The present T cell receptor (beta chain) was sequenced within a study of response to subunit inactivated influenza vaccine. One entry per CDR3 protein, called by TCRdb with MiXCR from the RT-PCR reads. The sample lists about 650,000 distinct CDR3 sequences; less than 20% were seen once. Overall study results and limits: There was a suggestion from the authors that each seasonal influenza vaccination recruits few new T cells.

This clonotype was detected only a few times. Its antigen remains unidentified. Germline CDR1 reads MDHEN; CDR2 reads SYDVKM. CDR3 size: 13 residues. V was clipped by 7 bases and J by 6 bases; unmatched bases: 3. The source was PBMCs from blood, collected 12 days after vaccination. This TCR came from a man in his forties or fifties who received an inactivated influenza vaccine. This rearrangement joins TRBV28 to TRBJ1-6; 7 bases are shared with TRBD1. The CDR3 DNA follows: TGTGCCAGCAAGGGGGCGGCTAATTCACCCCTCCACTTT. Protein product: CASKGAANSPLHF.